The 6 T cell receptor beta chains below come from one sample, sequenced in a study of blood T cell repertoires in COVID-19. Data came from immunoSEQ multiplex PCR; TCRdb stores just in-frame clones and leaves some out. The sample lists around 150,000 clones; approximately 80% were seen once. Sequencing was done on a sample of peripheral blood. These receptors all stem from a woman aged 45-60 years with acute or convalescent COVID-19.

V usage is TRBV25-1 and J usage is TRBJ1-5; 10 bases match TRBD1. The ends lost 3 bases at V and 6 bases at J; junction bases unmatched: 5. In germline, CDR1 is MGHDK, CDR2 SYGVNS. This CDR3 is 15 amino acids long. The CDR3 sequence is CASSDSGTGAQPQHF. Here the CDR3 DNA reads TGTGCCAGCAGTGACTCCGGGACAGGGGCTCAGCCCCAGCATTTT.

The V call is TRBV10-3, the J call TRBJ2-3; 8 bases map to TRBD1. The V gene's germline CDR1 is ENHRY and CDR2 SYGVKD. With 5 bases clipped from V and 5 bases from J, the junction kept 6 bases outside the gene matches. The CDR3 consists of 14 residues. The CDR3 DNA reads TGTGCCATCAGTCCTGGACAGGGAAGAGATACGCAGTATTTT. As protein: CAISPGQGRDTQYF.

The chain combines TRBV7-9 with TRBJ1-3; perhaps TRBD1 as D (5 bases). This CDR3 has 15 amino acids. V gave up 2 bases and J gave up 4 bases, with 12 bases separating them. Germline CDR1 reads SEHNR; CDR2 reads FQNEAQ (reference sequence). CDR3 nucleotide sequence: TGTGCCAGCAGCTTATTACAGGCCCCCGGAAACACCATATATTTT. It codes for CASSLLQAPGNTIYF. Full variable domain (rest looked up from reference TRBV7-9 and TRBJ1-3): DTGVSQNPRHKITKRGQNVTFRCDPISEHNRLYWYRQTLGQGPEFLTYFQNEAQLEKSRLLSDRFSAERPKGSFSTLEIQRTEQGDSAMYLCASSLLQAPGNTIYFGEGSWLTVV.

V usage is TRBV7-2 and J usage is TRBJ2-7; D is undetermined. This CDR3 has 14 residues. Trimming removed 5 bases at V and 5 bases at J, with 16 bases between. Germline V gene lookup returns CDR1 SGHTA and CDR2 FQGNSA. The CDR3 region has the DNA TGTGCCAGCAGCCCAGACTGGATTTCTCACGAGCAGTACTTC. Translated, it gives CASSPDWISHEQYF.

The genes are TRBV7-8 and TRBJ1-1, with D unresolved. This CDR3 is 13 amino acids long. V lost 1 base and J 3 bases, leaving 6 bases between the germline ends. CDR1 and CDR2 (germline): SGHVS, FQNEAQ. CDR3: CASSLETDTEAFF. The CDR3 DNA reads TGTGCCAGCAGCTTAGAGACTGACACTGAAGCTTTCTTT.

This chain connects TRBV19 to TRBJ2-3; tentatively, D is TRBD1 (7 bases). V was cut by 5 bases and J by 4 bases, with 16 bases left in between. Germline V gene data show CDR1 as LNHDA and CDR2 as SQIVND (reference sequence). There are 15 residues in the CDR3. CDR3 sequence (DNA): TGTGCCAGTAGTCCCCCGGCAGGGGGGCCAGATACGCAGTATTTT. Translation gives CASSPPAGGPDTQYF. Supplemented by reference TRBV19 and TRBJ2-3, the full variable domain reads DGGITQSPKYLFRKEGQNVTLSCEQNLNHDAMYWYRQDPGQGLRLIYYSQIVNDFQKGDIAEGYSVSREKKESFPLTVTSAQKNPTAFYLCASSPPAGGPDTQYFGPGTRLTVL.